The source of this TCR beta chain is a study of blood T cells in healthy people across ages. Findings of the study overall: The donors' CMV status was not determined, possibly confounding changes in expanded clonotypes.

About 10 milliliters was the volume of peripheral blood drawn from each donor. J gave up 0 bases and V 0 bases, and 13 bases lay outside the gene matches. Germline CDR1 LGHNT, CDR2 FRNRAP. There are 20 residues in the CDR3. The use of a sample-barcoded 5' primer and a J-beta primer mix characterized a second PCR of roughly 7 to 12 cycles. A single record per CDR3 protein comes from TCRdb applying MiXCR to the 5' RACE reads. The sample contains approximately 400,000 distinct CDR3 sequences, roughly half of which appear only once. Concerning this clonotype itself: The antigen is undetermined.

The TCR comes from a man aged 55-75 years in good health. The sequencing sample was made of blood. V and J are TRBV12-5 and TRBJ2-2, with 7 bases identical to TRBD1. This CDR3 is CASGLVRWGQRVPNTGELFF. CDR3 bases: TGTGCTAGTGGTTTGGTACGGTGGGGACAGAGAGTACCGAACACCGGGGAGCTGTTTTTT.